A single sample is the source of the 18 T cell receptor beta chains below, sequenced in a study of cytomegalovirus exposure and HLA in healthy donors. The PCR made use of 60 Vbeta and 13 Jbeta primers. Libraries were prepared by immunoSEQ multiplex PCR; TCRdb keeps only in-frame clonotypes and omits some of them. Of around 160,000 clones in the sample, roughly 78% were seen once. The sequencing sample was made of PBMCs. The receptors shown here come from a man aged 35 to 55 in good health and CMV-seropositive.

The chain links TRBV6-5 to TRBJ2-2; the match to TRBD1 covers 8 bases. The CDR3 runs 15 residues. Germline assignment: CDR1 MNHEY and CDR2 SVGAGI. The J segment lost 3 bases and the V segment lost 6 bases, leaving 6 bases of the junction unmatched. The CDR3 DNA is TGTGCCAGCAGAGACGGACAGGGCTACACCGGGGAGCTGTTTTTT. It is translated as CASRDGQGYTGELFF.

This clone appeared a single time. DNA of the CDR3: TGTGCCAGCTCACGCGTGACAGGGAACACTGAAGCTTTCTTT. It specifies CASSRVTGNTEAFF. The chain couples TRBV18 to TRBJ1-1; a possible D gene is TRBD1 (6 bases). The germline gives CDR1 KGHSH, CDR2 LQKENI. The CDR3 is 14 residues long. V was trimmed by 4 bases and J by 1 base, leaving 10 bases between them. Full variable domain (rest looked up from reference TRBV18 and TRBJ1-1): NAGVMQNPRHLVRRRGQEARLRCSPMKGHSHVYWYRQLPEEGLKFMVYLQKENIIDESGMPKERFSAEFPKEGPSILRIQQVVRGDSAAYFCASSRVTGNTEAFFGQGTRLTVV.

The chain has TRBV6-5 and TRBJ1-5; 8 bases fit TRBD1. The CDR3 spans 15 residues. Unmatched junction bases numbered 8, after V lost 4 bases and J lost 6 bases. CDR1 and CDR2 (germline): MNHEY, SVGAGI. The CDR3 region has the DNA TGTGCCAGCAGTTTGACCGGACAGGGAACTCAGCCCCAGCATTTT. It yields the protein CASSLTGQGTQPQHF.

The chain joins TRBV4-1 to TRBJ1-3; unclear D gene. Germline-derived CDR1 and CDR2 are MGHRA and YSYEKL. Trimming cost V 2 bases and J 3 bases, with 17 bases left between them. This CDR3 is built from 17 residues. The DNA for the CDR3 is TGCGCCAGCAGCCAATCCCTTCAATTAGTCCTTGGAAACACCATATATTTT. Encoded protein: CASSQSLQLVLGNTIYF.

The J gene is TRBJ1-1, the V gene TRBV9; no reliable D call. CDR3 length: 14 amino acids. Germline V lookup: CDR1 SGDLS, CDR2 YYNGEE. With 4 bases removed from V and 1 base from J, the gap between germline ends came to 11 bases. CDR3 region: CASSPRDWNTEAFF. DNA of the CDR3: TGTGCCAGCAGCCCCCGCGACTGGAACACTGAAGCTTTCTTT.

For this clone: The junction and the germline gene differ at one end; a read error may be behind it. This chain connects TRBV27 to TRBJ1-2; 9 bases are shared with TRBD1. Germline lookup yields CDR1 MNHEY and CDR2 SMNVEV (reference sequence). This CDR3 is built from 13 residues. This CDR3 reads CVSSLTGGYGYTF. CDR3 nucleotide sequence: TGTGTCAGCAGTTTGACAGGGGGTTATGGCTACACCTTC.

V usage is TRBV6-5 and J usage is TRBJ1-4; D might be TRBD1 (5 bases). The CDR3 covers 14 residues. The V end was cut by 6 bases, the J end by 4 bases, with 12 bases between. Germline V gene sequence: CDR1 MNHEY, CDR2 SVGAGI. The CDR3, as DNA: TGTGCCAGCAGCCAGGGACTGATTAATGAAAAACTGTTTTTT. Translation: CASSQGLINEKLFF.

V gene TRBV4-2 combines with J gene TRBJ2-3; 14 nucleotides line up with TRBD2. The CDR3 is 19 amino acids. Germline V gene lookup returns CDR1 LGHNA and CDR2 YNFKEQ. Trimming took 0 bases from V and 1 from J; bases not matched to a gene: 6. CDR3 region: CASSQEGTSGRGGTDTQYF. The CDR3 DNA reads TGTGCCAGCAGCCAAGAAGGGACTAGCGGGAGAGGCGGCACAGATACGCAGTATTTT.

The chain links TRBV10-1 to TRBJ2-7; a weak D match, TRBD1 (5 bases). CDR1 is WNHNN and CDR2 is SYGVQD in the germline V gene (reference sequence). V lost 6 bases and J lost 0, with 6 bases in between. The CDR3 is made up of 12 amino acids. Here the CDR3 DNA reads TGCGCCAGCAGGGGGCGCTCCTACGAGCAGTACTTC. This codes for CASRGRSYEQYF.

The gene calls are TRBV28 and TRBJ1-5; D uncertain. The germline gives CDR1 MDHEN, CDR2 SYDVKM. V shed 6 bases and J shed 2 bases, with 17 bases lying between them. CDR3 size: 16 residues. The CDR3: CASSLAEADGNQPQHF. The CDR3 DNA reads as TGTGCCAGCAGCCTTGCGGAGGCGGACGGCAATCAGCCCCAGCATTTT.

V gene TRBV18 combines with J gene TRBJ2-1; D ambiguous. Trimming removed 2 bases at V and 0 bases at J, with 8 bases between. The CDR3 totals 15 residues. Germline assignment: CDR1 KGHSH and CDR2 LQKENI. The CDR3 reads CASSPGSDSYNEQFF. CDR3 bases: TGTGCCAGCTCACCAGGCAGCGACTCCTACAATGAGCAGTTCTTC.

CDR3 sequence (DNA): TGTGCCAGCAGCTTACGAGCGGGAGGAGGCGGGGAGCTGTTTTTT. The encoded protein is CASSLRAGGGGELFF. This sequence joins TRBV7-7 and TRBJ2-2, with TRBD2 matching over 9 bases. The junction had 5 bases not matched to a gene; V was cut back by 2 bases and J by 7 bases. This CDR3 has 15 residues. The V gene's germline CDR1 is SSHAT and CDR2 FNYEAQ (reference sequence).

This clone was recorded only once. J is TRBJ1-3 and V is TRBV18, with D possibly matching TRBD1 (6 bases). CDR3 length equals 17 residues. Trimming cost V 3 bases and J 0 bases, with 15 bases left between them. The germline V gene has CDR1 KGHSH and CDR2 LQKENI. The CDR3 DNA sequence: TGTGCCAGCTCACCGATGGAGGGGGGGCACTCTGGAAACACCATATATTTT. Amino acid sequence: CASSPMEGGHSGNTIYF.

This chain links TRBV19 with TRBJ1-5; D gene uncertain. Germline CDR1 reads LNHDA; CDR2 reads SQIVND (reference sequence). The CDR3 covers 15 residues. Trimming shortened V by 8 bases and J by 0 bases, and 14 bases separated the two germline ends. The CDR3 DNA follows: TGTGCCAGTTCTTCCGCGGGGAATAGCAATCAGCCCCAGCATTTT. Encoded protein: CASSSAGNSNQPQHF.

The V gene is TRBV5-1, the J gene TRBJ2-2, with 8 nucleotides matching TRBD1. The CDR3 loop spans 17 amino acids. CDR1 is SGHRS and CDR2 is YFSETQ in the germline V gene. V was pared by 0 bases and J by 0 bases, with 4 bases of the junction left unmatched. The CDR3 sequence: CASSLARTGTNTGELFF. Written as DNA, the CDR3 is TGCGCCAGCAGCTTGGCCCGGACAGGGACGAACACCGGGGAGCTGTTTTTT. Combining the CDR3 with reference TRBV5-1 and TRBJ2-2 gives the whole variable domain KAGVTQTPRYLIKTRGQQVTLSCSPISGHRSVSWYQQTPGQGLQFLFEYFSETQRNKGNFPGRFSGRQFSNSRSEMNVSTLELGDSALYLCASSLARTGTNTGELFFGEGSRLTVL.

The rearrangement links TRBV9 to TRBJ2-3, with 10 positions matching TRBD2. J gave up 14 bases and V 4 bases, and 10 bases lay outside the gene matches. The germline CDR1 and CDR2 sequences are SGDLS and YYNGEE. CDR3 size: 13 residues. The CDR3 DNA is TGTGCCAGCAGCTCAAGTGGGACTAGCGTTGGGTATTTT. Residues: CASSSSGTSVGYF. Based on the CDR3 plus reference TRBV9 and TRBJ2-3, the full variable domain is DSGVTQTPKHLITATGQRVTLRCSPRSGDLSVYWYQQSLDQGLQFLIQYYNGEERAKGNILERFSAQQFPDLHSELNLSSLELGDSALYFCASSSSGTSVGYFGPGTRLTVL.

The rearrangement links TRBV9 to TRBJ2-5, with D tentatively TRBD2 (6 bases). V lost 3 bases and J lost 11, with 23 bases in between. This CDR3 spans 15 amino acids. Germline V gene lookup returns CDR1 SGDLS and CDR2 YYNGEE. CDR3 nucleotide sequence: TGTGCCAGCAGCGCCCCTGGTGGGGCCCCGGGGGAGCAGTACTTC. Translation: CASSAPGGAPGEQYF.

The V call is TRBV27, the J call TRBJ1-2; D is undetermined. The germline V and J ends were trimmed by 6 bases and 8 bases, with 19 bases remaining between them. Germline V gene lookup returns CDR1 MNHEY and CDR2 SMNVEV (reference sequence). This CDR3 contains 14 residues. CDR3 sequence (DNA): TGTGCCAGCAGCCGACGTTGGGCTGAGGGAGGCTACACCTTC. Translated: CASSRRWAEGGYTF.